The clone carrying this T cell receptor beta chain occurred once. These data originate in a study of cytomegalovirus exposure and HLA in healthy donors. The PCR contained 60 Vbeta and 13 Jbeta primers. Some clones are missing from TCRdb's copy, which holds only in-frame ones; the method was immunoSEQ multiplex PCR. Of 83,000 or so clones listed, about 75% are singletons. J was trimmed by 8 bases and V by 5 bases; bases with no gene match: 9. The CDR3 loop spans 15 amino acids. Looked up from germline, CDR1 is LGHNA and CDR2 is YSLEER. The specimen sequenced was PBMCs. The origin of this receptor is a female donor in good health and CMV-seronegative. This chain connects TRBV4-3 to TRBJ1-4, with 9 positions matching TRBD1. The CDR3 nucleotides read TGCGCCAGCAGCAGAGTACAGGGGGCAGAGGAAAAACTGTTTTTT. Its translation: CASSRVQGAEEKLFF.